The 20 T cell receptor beta chains below all came from one sample that was sequenced in a study of human CD8 memory T cell subsets. Researchers made TCR beta libraries via UMI-labeled 5' RACE. From the 5' RACE reads, TCRdb lists one entry per CDR3 protein and no DNA. The sample yields about 10,000 distinct CDR3 sequences, of which the top ten take up 20% to 25%. Material: CD8+ T cells from PBMCs. The receptor source for this set is a human donor in good health.

This chain uses TRBV21-1 with TRBJ1-1. TRBV21-1 is flagged as a pseudogene. This CDR3 is 21 amino acids long. The CDR3 loop reads CASSKPNLWEASSWENTEAFF.

This rearrangement joins TRBV7-2 to TRBJ2-7. CDR3 size: 12 residues. Germline V gives CDR1 SGHTA, CDR2 FQGNSA. Here the CDR3 reads CASSFTPYEQYF.

The chain uses TRBV7-2 and TRBJ2-3; TCRdb's D call, TRBD2, is unchecked because there is no DNA. CDR1 and CDR2 from the germline V gene are SGHTA and FQGNSA. The CDR3 length is 14 residues. CDR3 in amino acids: CASSLFGGPDTQYF.

The chain has TRBV11-2 and TRBJ2-1; checking the TCRdb D call of TRBD2 is not possible without DNA. Germline V gene sequence: CDR1 SGHAT, CDR2 FQNNGV. The CDR3 contains 13 residues. The CDR3 is CASSLLAENEQFF. Combining the CDR3 with reference TRBV11-2 and TRBJ2-1 gives the whole variable domain EAGVAQSPRYKIIEKRQSVAFWCNPISGHATLYWYQQILGQGPKLLIQFQNNGVVDDSQLPKDRFSAERLKGVDSTLKIQPAKLEDSAVYLCASSLLAENEQFFGPGTRLTVL.

The chain is built from TRBV7-2 and TRBJ1-2. CDR1 and CDR2 (germline): SGHTA, FQGNSA. The CDR3 runs 13 residues. The CDR3 here is CASSAQWRYGYTF.

The chain recombines TRBV29-1 with TRBJ2-2; the TRBD2 assignment by TCRdb is unverifiable without DNA. The CDR3 is made up of 16 amino acids. Germline V gene lookup returns CDR1 SQVTM and CDR2 ANQGSEA. CDR3 sequence reads: CSVEERQSGGYGELFF.

The chain uses TRBV27 and TRBJ2-1; TCRdb selects TRBD1, and the lack of DNA leaves this call unchecked. The CDR3 sequence is 13 residues long. Germline V lookup: CDR1 MNHEY, CDR2 SMNVEV (reference sequence). The CDR3 spells CASGQGIYNEQFF.

This clonotype counts as medium-sized (0.01 to 0.1%) by frequency. This chain joins TRBV29-1 and TRBJ2-1; the D gene TCRdb calls, TRBD2, cannot be checked with no DNA. This CDR3 has 14 residues. The V gene's germline CDR1 is SQVTM and CDR2 ANQGSEA. CDR3 sequence: CSGTTSGGADEQFF.

The chain links TRBV28 to TRBJ2-7; lacking DNA, the TRBD1 call made by TCRdb goes unchecked. The CDR3 extends over 14 amino acids. Germline V gives CDR1 MDHEN, CDR2 SYDVKM. The CDR3 loop reads CASSQIPTGSEQYF.

The chain recombines TRBV30 with TRBJ1-2; TCRdb calls TRBD1, which cannot be checked without DNA. In germline, CDR1 is GTSNPN, CDR2 SVGIG (reference sequence). The CDR3 is made up of 15 amino acids. Here the CDR3 reads CAWEQDRGVSYGYTF.

Considering frequency, this clonotype is medium-sized (0.01 to 0.1%). The rearrangement joins TRBV7-9 to TRBJ2-1; TCRdb reports TRBD2, a call that lacks DNA to check it against. Germline V lookup: CDR1 SEHNR, CDR2 FQNEAQ (reference sequence). This CDR3 comprises 20 residues. CDR3 amino acids: CASSVSPDSTHFTEYNEQFF.

The chain is built from TRBV5-1 and TRBJ2-1; the TCRdb call, TRBD1, lacks DNA for checking. CDR1 and CDR2 (germline): SGHRS, YFSETQ. The CDR3 has 14 amino acids. CDR3 sequence reads: CASSLATSGGEQFF. The complete variable domain, with remaining parts taken from reference TRBV5-1 and TRBJ2-1, reads KAGVTQTPRYLIKTRGQQVTLSCSPISGHRSVSWYQQTPGQGLQFLFEYFSETQRNKGNFPGRFSGRQFSNSRSEMNVSTLELGDSALYLCASSLATSGGEQFFGPGTRLTVL.

The gene calls are TRBV7-9 and TRBJ1-1; the TCRdb call, TRBD1, lacks DNA for checking. The CDR3 runs 15 residues. Germline assignment: CDR1 SEHNR and CDR2 FQNEAQ (reference sequence). The CDR3 protein is CASSAHGGKNTEAFF. Variable domain in full (rest from reference TRBV7-9 and TRBJ1-1): DTGVSQNPRHKITKRGQNVTFRCDPISEHNRLYWYRQTLGQGPEFLTYFQNEAQLEKSRLLSDRFSAERPKGSFSTLEIQRTEQGDSAMYLCASSAHGGKNTEAFFGQGTRLTVV.

This chain uses TRBV3-1 with TRBJ2-2; TCRdb designates TRBD2, a call that cannot be tested without DNA. The CDR3 spans 18 residues. CDR1 is LGHDT, CDR2 YNNKEL, per germline (reference sequence). CDR3 in amino acids: CASSTLLAGGSNTGELFF.

The genes are TRBV19 and TRBJ2-1; TCRdb proposes TRBD1, but this gene call is untestable without DNA. CDR3 length: 16 amino acids. CDR1 and CDR2 from the germline V gene are LNHDA and SQIVND (reference sequence). The CDR3 protein is CASSPLDGVSYNEQFF.

This clonotype shows up as medium-sized by frequency. The chain recombines TRBV7-9 with TRBJ1-1. The CDR3 consists of 12 residues. The V gene's germline CDR1 is SEHNR and CDR2 FQNEAQ (reference sequence). This chain's CDR3 is CASRRGFTEAFF.

This clonotype is labeled medium-sized based on frequency. The J gene is TRBJ2-6, the V gene TRBV5-1; TCRdb's D call, TRBD1, is unchecked because there is no DNA. The CDR3 totals 16 residues. Germline-derived CDR1 and CDR2 are SGHRS and YFSETQ. This chain's CDR3 is CASSLGTGYGANVLTF.

V usage is TRBV2 and J usage is TRBJ2-5; absent DNA, TCRdb's TRBD2 call cannot be checked. CDR1 is SNHLY and CDR2 is FYNNEI in the germline V gene. The CDR3 is made up of 15 amino acids. The CDR3 loop reads CASSDPAGGQETQYF.

The chain is built from TRBV5-6 and TRBJ1-1; TCRdb returns TRBD1, unconfirmable since there is no DNA. CDR1 is SGHDT and CDR2 is YYEEEE in the germline V gene. The CDR3 is 16 residues long. This CDR3 reads CASSLVLLGQNTEAFF. Using reference TRBV5-6 and TRBJ1-1 for the parts outside the CDR3, the full variable domain is DAGVTQSPTHLIKTRGQQVTLRCSPKSGHDTVSWYQQALGQGPQFIFQYYEEEERQRGNFPDRFSGHQFPNYSSELNVNALLLGDSALYLCASSLVLLGQNTEAFFGQGTRLTVV.

According to its frequency, this clonotype is medium-sized. The rearrangement links TRBV12-3 or TRBV12-4 to TRBJ1-5. There are 15 residues in the CDR3. The CDR3 loop reads CASSFGSGGWQPQHF.